These 19 T cell receptor beta chains share one sample of origin, sequenced in a study of T-cell memory formation after mild COVID-19. MiXCR, run by TCRdb on the 5' RACE reads, gives a single entry per CDR3 protein. The sample holds roughly 410,000 distinct CDR3 sequences; more than 20% are singletons and the top ten take 8.8%. The material sequenced was PBMCs or a T cell subset sorted from them (not recorded which). These receptors were collected from an adult woman who had mild COVID-19 (a few samples of this study predate the infection). Cell type and time point are not known.

The chain couples TRBV5-6 to TRBJ2-5; 9 nucleotides match TRBD1. The V and J ends lost 6 bases and 4 bases, in that order; junction bases with no gene match: 7. This CDR3 spans 14 amino acids. Germline-derived CDR1 and CDR2 are SGHDT and YYEEEE. The chain's CDR3 is CASNKQGAIETQYF. Here the CDR3 DNA reads TGTGCCAGCAATAAACAGGGGGCTATAGAGACCCAGTACTTC.

The chain carries TRBV5-1 and TRBJ2-3; D ambiguous. The CDR3 spans 14 residues. Per germline, CDR1 SGHRS and CDR2 YFSETQ. The V end lost 6 bases, the J end lost 5 bases, and 16 bases lay between the germline ends. CDR3 bases: TGCGCCAGCATGTGGCTAGAGAACGGAGATACGCAGTATTTT. This sequence encodes CASMWLENGDTQYF.

This chain joins TRBV20-1 and TRBJ2-7, with 9 bases that match TRBD2. The CDR3 extends over 15 amino acids. The germline gives CDR1 DFQATT, CDR2 SNEGSKA (reference sequence). V dropped 2 bases and J dropped 0; count of bases not matched to a gene: 5. CDR3 loop: CSARRREGPSYEQYF. DNA for the CDR3: TGCAGTGCTAGAAGGCGGGAGGGCCCCTCCTACGAGCAGTACTTC.

The sample holds a few counts of this clonotype. The rearrangement links TRBV4-2 to TRBJ2-5; no firm D call. Germline V gives CDR1 LGHNA, CDR2 YNFKEQ. The CDR3 consists of 12 residues. The ends were cut back, 0 bases at V and 5 bases at J, with 4 bases in the middle. This CDR3 reads CASSQDTETQYF. The DNA of the CDR3 is TGTGCCAGCAGCCAAGATACGGAGACCCAGTACTTC.

This clonotype was seen more than once but under ten times. The chain has TRBV7-9 and TRBJ1-1; the match to TRBD1 covers 8 bases. The CDR3 is made up of 14 amino acids. Germline CDR1 SEHNR, CDR2 FQNEAQ (reference sequence). With 5 bases clipped from V and 7 bases from J, the junction kept 9 bases outside the gene matches. For the CDR3, the DNA is TGTGCCAGCAGCCTCTCTAATGACAGGGGTGAAGCTTTCTTT. Translation gives CASSLSNDRGEAFF.

This clonotype showed up just a few times. This sequence joins TRBV7-9 and TRBJ2-3; 11 bases align to TRBD2. The CDR3 spans 16 residues. Unmatched junction bases numbered 10, after V lost 5 bases and J lost 6 bases. Germline lookup yields CDR1 SEHNR and CDR2 FQNEAQ (reference sequence). CDR3 amino acids: CASSATSGGVRDTQYF. CDR3 coding DNA: TGTGCCAGCAGCGCCACTAGCGGGGGAGTGCGGGATACGCAGTATTTT.

V is TRBV7-2 and J is TRBJ1-1; D uncertain. The CDR3 totals 12 residues. The V end was cut by 5 bases, the J end by 1 base, with 5 bases between. Germline V gene lookup returns CDR1 SGHTA and CDR2 FQGNSA. This chain's CDR3 is CASSVPNTEAFF. The DNA of the CDR3 is TGTGCCAGCAGCGTTCCGAACACTGAAGCTTTCTTT.

This clonotype was detected a few times. This chain links TRBV5-1 with TRBJ2-7; the match to TRBD1 covers 10 bases. Germline loops: CDR1 SGHRS, CDR2 YFSETQ. Trimming at V came to 7 bases and at J to 4 bases, leaving 5 bases not matched to a gene. CDR3 size: 13 residues. The CDR3, as DNA: TGCGCCAGCGCCGGGACAGGGGCGTACGAGCAGTACTTC. It specifies CASAGTGAYEQYF.

In its sample, this clonotype was seen a few times. The gene calls are TRBV24-1 and TRBJ1-6; possibly TRBD1 for D (5 bases). The V gene lost 7 bases and the J gene lost 6 bases, with 9 bases spanning the gap. The CDR3 spans 13 residues. From germline, CDR1 is KGHDR and CDR2 SFDVKD. Written as DNA, the CDR3 is TGTGCCACCAGGGGGGGACTTAATTCACCCCTCCACTTT. Translated: CATRGGLNSPLHF.

This clonotype was counted a few times. V usage is TRBV7-9 and J usage is TRBJ2-5; 8 bases are shared with TRBD2. The germline V gene encodes CDR1 SEHNR and CDR2 FQNEAQ (reference sequence). Trimming cost V 3 bases and J 5 bases; bases outside gene matches: 5. There are 14 residues in the CDR3. The CDR3 DNA is TGTGCCAGCAGCTTTGGACTAGCAGCGGAGACCCAGTACTTC. Translating it yields CASSFGLAAETQYF. Full variable domain (outside the CDR3, taken from reference TRBV7-9 and TRBJ2-5): DTGVSQNPRHKITKRGQNVTFRCDPISEHNRLYWYRQTLGQGPEFLTYFQNEAQLEKSRLLSDRFSAERPKGSFSTLEIQRTEQGDSAMYLCASSFGLAAETQYFGPGTRLLVL.

This clonotype was seen a few times. The V call is TRBV27, the J call TRBJ2-7; D unresolved. The CDR3 spans 13 residues. Trimming left V 3 bases short and J 2 bases short, with 8 bases between. In germline, CDR1 is MNHEY, CDR2 SMNVEV (reference sequence). The CDR3 here is CASSFTAAYEQYF. The CDR3 region has the DNA TGTGCCAGCAGTTTCACGGCGGCCTACGAGCAGTACTTC.

CDR3 protein: CATSEYRSNILRYQETQYF. In nucleotides, the CDR3 is TGTGCCACCAGTGAATATCGATCAAATATTTTAAGGTACCAAGAGACCCAGTACTTC. The chain employs TRBV24-1 and TRBJ2-5; D call uncertain. Germline assignment: CDR1 KGHDR and CDR2 SFDVKD. V was clipped by 4 bases and J by 0 bases, with 23 bases between them. The CDR3 is 19 residues long.

This clonotype was seen a single time. The chain links TRBV27 to TRBJ1-3; D gene ambiguous. The CDR3 is 17 amino acids. The V and J ends lost 5 bases and 3 bases respectively, with 20 bases between them. Germline V CDR1 and CDR2: MNHEY, SMNVEV (reference sequence). For the CDR3, the DNA is TGTGCCAGCAGTCCCCTAAGGGTCCGGACGGGTGGAAACACCATATATTTT. Its protein is CASSPLRVRTGGNTIYF.

In this sample, this clonotype turned up a few times. The CDR3 reads CASTEDRNTGELFF. The CDR3, as DNA: TGTGCCAGCACCGAGGACAGAAACACCGGGGAGCTGTTTTTT. The V gene is TRBV7-9, the J gene TRBJ2-2; D perhaps matches TRBD1 (6 bases). With 7 bases removed from V and 2 bases from J, the gap between germline ends came to 11 bases. The CDR3 is 14 amino acids. CDR1 SEHNR and CDR2 FQNEAQ come from the germline V gene (reference sequence).

This clonotype was seen only a few times. As DNA, the CDR3 is TGTGCCAGCAGTGAAGTTGGGACAGGGGGCAGTAAAGATACGCAGTATTTT. This gives the protein CASSEVGTGGSKDTQYF. V gene TRBV6-1 combines with J gene TRBJ2-3; TRBD1 matches at 12 bases. The germline V gene has CDR1 MNHNS and CDR2 SASEGT. Germline trimming cut 1 base from V and 5 bases from J; bases unmatched to any gene: 7. This CDR3 comprises 17 residues.

V gene TRBV11-2 combines with J gene TRBJ2-7, with 9 bases aligning to TRBD1. Germline CDR1 SGHAT, CDR2 FQNNGV. This CDR3 region has 15 residues. The ends lost 2 bases at V and 3 bases at J; junction bases unmatched: 5. In DNA form, the CDR3 reads TGTGCCAGCAGCTTAACGGACAGGGGCAACTACGAGCAGTACTTC. Residues: CASSLTDRGNYEQYF. The whole variable domain, filled in from reference TRBV11-2 and TRBJ2-7, reads EAGVAQSPRYKIIEKRQSVAFWCNPISGHATLYWYQQILGQGPKLLIQFQNNGVVDDSQLPKDRFSAERLKGVDSTLKIQPAKLEDSAVYLCASSLTDRGNYEQYFGPGTRLTVT.

In its sample, this clonotype was seen a few times. This chain uses TRBV20-1 with TRBJ2-3, with D tentatively TRBD2 (6 bases). Germline V lookup: CDR1 DFQATT, CDR2 SNEGSKA (reference sequence). Deletions cut 0 bases from V and 5 bases from J, with 15 bases between. CDR3 length: 15 residues. The CDR3 nucleotides read TGCAGTGCTAGAGATGGGGAGGCCCCCATAGATACGCAGTATTTT. Translation gives CSARDGEAPIDTQYF.

The chain links TRBV25-1 to TRBJ1-5, with D uncertain. The CDR3 runs to 12 residues. Looked up from germline, CDR1 is MGHDK and CDR2 is SYGVNS. V was shortened by 4 bases and J by 6 bases, with 7 bases between the two germline ends. This chain's CDR3 is CASSGPGQPQHF. Here the CDR3 DNA reads TGTGCCAGCAGTGGGCCAGGTCAGCCCCAGCATTTT.

This chain joins TRBV19 and TRBJ1-5, with D unclear. Germline CDR1 and CDR2: LNHDA and SQIVND (reference sequence). The CDR3 has 15 residues. Between the trimmed V and J ends, which lost 5 bases and 2 bases, there was a span of 13 bases. This chain's CDR3 is CASSPGGLGNQPQHF. The CDR3 DNA is TGTGCCAGTAGTCCCGGCGGGTTAGGCAATCAGCCCCAGCATTTT.